Detailed here is one T cell receptor beta chain. No antigen is known for it. Per-base qualities were not stored, and no clone one base away is much larger. Participants were included only if at least one PBMC sample before ART initiation and at least two post-ART samples were available. All participants with HIV were treated in the United States of America. Before DNA extraction, cryopreserved samples of about 1-10 million PBMC were thawed and washed. At the time of the earliest PBMC sample, participants with HIV were aged between roughly 20 and 60 years. PBMC samples were contributed by each participant from 1-4 timepoints before ART initiation and 2-8 timepoints after ART initiation, with a median of 7 samples. Serial HIV viral load, CD4+ T-cell count, ART history and demographic data were obtained for every participant. Genomic DNA was extracted from unsorted PBMC with a Qiagen kit on a QIAcube, processed in batches of 12 samples.

Trimming takes 0 bases from V and 3 bases from J, and the germline ends sit 10 bases apart. The germline V gene provides CDR1 SGDLS and CDR2 YYNGEE. Including the terminal cysteine and phenylalanine, the CDR3 comprises 14 residues. This entry keeps only the CDR3 DNA: 42 bases, framed from base 1. This sample was included in a study of long-term antiretroviral therapy in people with HIV (dated by TCRdb to between 2022 and 2023). Notes on the research overall: Collection of the earliest samples took place about a decade ahead of the 2015 WHO recommendation for immediate ART, at a time when ART was typically delayed until CD4 counts fell. About 40% of the 30 participants with HIV were female. A retrospective serial study tested whether ART initiation and durable HIV suppression were associated with changes in peripheral blood TRB repertoire composition and diversity. No cross-contamination during QIAcube processing was shown when test extractions of a monoclonal T-cell line were performed alongside fewer than 40 polyclonal samples. From some 27 adults with confirmed HIV infection, the cohort provided approximately 190 cryopreserved PBMC samples, gathered serially across a mean of approximately six years (range 1-12).

The immunoSEQ hsTCRB v3.0 assay was used at survey level resolution for TRB variable region sequencing. The targeted TRB sequencing depth was about 40,000-55,000 T-cell genomes per sample. TRB libraries were pooled and sequenced on an Illumina MiSeq using a v3 150-cycle kit. The study's own analysis went as follows. Repertoire analysis was run in R within a reproducible Nextflow workflow that covered QC, data transformation and analysis. LymphoSeq2, an R package for exploring AIRR-Seq data, was used to implement the custom analyses. Four samples that produced fewer than 5000 total TRB sequences were removed, so about 200 HIV repertoires were analyzed. Of the approximately 190 retained HIV repertoires, almost 60 were collected before and under 150 after ART initiation. Repertoires were downsampled to 5000 TRB nucleotide sequences, with summary statistics averaged over 100 downsampling iterations. TRB sequences were retained for analysis only if CDR3 regions of at least seven amino acids were present. Diversity was assessed using a clonality score derived from Shannon entropy and using the Gini coefficient. Repertoire networks linked the top 5000 CDR3 amino acid sequences whenever two sequences differed by an edit distance of one. Antigen specificity groups and MHC restriction were predicted for TRB CDR3 amino acid sequences with GLIPH2. CDR3 amino acid sequences were matched against VDJdb and McPAS-TCR to flag known CMV, EBV, HIV or tissue antigen associations. Pre-ART, post-ART and control groups were compared with Wilcoxon signed-rank tests and Holm-Bonferroni correction. TCRdb mirrors the immuneACCESS table, restricted to in-frame sequences. Some clones are absent from its copies; in checked studies, under half trace to an unresolved V gene, and the reason for the others is unknown. V and J calls and clone size are given by that table; D and trimming were obtained from the DNA. Across this sample there are about 43,000 clones, with more than 75% seen only once. The biggest ten clones account for approximately 5.3% of the sample.

Overall study outcomes, separate from this receptor: Unsorted PBMC were profiled instead of sorted CD4+ and CD8+ T cells because pre-ART samples had limited cell numbers. Narrower CDR3 length ranges were observed in HIV repertoires than in controls, and an antigen-experienced repertoire with only a slight naive shift after ART was suggested by the network structure. Starting ART was linked to a significant rise in TRB diversity, yet even with long-term ART the diversity remained significantly lower than in transplant donor controls. The samples were dated from the mid-2000s to the late 2010s, and the ART regimens that were used may be less effective than current ART regimens. Limited PBMC availability meant only the TCR beta chain was sequenced, without alpha chain pairing. No data were available on ART adherence, viral resistance or therapy changes, limiting inferences about post-ART repertoire changes. The repertoire was dominated across all time points by expanded TRB clones identified before ART initiation, although this dominance was seen to fluctuate and to decrease in many PLHIV after ART.

This clonotype was sampled from a woman aged 45-60 years with HIV. The specimen was unsorted PBMCs, collected 0.1 years before starting antiretroviral therapy. The rearrangement joined TRBV9 to TRBJ2-7, and possibly TRBD1, on 5 matching bases. The nucleotides are TGTGCCAGCAGCGTAGAGTCAGGGAACTACGAGCAGTACTTC. Translated, this gives CASSVESGNYEQYF.